These 21 T cell receptor beta chains were sequenced from one sample in a study of shared clonotypes between healthy human individuals. Libraries were prepared by immunoSEQ multiplex PCR; TCRdb keeps only in-frame clonotypes and omits some of them. This table holds about 490,000 clones, 76% found once. The sequenced sample was PBMCs. The receptors shown here come from a woman aged 40 to 50 in good health. Some clones in this sample may be carry-over from other donors' samples.

This sequence joins TRBV11-3 and TRBJ2-7; D is possibly TRBD1 or TRBD2 (7 bases each). Per germline, CDR1 SGHNT and CDR2 YENEEA. The CDR3 covers 15 residues. V was pared by 5 bases and J by 6 bases, with 20 bases between. The CDR3 loop is CASSLRTGPGGEQYF. The CDR3, as DNA: TGTGCCAGCAGCCTGCGGACAGGACCGGGGGGCGAGCAGTACTTC. The full variable domain, with the rest looked up from reference TRBV11-3 and TRBJ2-7, is EAGVVQSPRYKIIEKKQPVAFWCNPISGHNTLYWYLQNLGQGPELLIRYENEEAVDDSQLPKDRFSAERLKGVDSTLKIQPAELGDSAVYLCASSLRTGPGGEQYFGPGTRLTVT.

CDR3 bases: TGTGCCAGCAGCTTAGTATCGGGGACTCCCTCCTACGAGCAGTACTTC. Translating it yields CASSLVSGTPSYEQYF. The rearrangement uses TRBV7-2 and TRBJ2-7; tentatively, D is TRBD2 (6 bases). The CDR3 runs 16 residues. Germline assignment: CDR1 SGHTA and CDR2 FQGNSA. The V and J ends lost 1 base and 0 bases respectively, with 13 bases between them.

V usage is TRBV7-3 and J usage is TRBJ2-1; D gene unclear. The V gene lost 2 bases and the J gene lost 7 bases, with 9 bases spanning the gap. Germline V gives CDR1 SGHTA, CDR2 FQGTGA. The CDR3 is made up of 13 amino acids. Here the CDR3 reads CASSLRHRNEQFF. The CDR3 bases are TGTGCCAGCAGCTTACGGCACAGAAATGAGCAGTTCTTC.

The chain combines TRBV4-2 with TRBJ2-1; 8 bases align to TRBD2. Germline CDR1 is LGHNA and CDR2 is YNFKEQ. J gave up 2 bases and V 0 bases, and 6 bases lay outside the gene matches. The CDR3 spans 17 residues. CDR3 region: CASSQDDLAGTYNEQFF. The CDR3 nucleotides are TGTGCCAGCAGCCAAGATGACCTAGCGGGTACCTACAATGAGCAGTTCTTC.

This clone appeared a single time. A far larger clone lies a single base away; this is likely a read error. V gene TRBV15 combines with J gene TRBJ2-1; D gene ambiguous. The germline V and J ends were trimmed by 3 bases and 9 bases, with 15 bases remaining between them. This CDR3 is built from 14 residues. CDR1 and CDR2 (germline): LNHNV, YYDKDF (reference sequence). The CDR3 region has the DNA TGTGCCACCAGCAGGGACCCAACACACAGTGAGCAGTTCTTC. Encoded protein: CATSRDPTHSEQFF.

J is TRBJ1-5 and V is TRBV28; tentative D call: TRBD1 (6 bases). V was pared by 4 bases and J by 7 bases, with 17 bases between. There are 15 residues in the CDR3. Germline CDR1 MDHEN, CDR2 SYDVKM. CDR3 bases: TGTGCCAGCAGTTCGCCCTCCAGGGGTTACCAGCCCCAGCATTTT. Amino acid sequence: CASSSPSRGYQPQHF.

J is TRBJ2-2 and V is TRBV30; the match to TRBD1 covers 7 bases. After removal of 2 bases from V and 7 bases from J, the junction contained 7 bases not matched to a gene. Germline values: CDR1 GTSNPN, CDR2 SVGIG (reference sequence). The CDR3 loop spans 14 amino acids. In DNA form, the CDR3 reads TGTGCCTGGAGTCGGACACAGGGGATCGGGGAGCTGTTTTTT. This translates into CAWSRTQGIGELFF.

V and J are TRBV10-3 and TRBJ1-5; no firm D call. V dropped 0 bases and J dropped 0 bases, with 3 bases sitting between them. CDR3 length equals 14 residues. The germline CDR1 and CDR2 sequences are ENHRY and SYGVKD. Written as DNA, the CDR3 is TGTGCCATCAGTGAGTCAGATAGCAATCAGCCCCAGCATTTT. As protein: CAISESDSNQPQHF.

V gene TRBV27 combines with J gene TRBJ2-1; maybe TRBD2 (5 bases). CDR1 MNHEY and CDR2 SMNVEV come from the germline V gene (reference sequence). This CDR3 has 14 amino acids. Between the trimmed V and J ends, which lost 8 bases and 4 bases, there was a span of 15 bases. The CDR3: CASASPPTYNEQFF. The CDR3, as DNA: TGTGCCAGCGCTAGCCCGCCTACATACAATGAGCAGTTCTTC.

The chain links TRBV2 to TRBJ2-3, with 8 positions matching TRBD2. The CDR3 has 15 amino acids. Germline CDR1 and CDR2: SNHLY and FYNNEI. Trimming took 3 bases from V and 6 from J; bases not matched to a gene: 8. CDR3: CASSDGTRGIDTQYF. The CDR3 nucleotides are TGTGCCAGCAGTGATGGGACTAGGGGGATCGATACGCAGTATTTT.

The gene calls are TRBV7-2 and TRBJ2-3; 8 nucleotides align to TRBD2. The CDR3 runs to 14 residues. V shed 5 bases and J 4 bases; nucleotides not matched to a gene: 5. Per the germline V gene, CDR1 is SGHTA and CDR2 is FQGNSA. The CDR3 DNA sequence: TGTGCCAGCAGCCTAAGCGGGAGTTCAGATACGCAGTATTTT. Translating it yields CASSLSGSSDTQYF. Full variable domain (rest looked up from reference TRBV7-2 and TRBJ2-3): GAGVSQSPSNKVTEKGKDVELRCDPISGHTALYWYRQSLGQGLEFLIYFQGNSAPDKSGLPSDRFSAERTGGSVSTLTIQRTQQEDSAVYLCASSLSGSSDTQYFGPGTRLTVL.

This chain's CDR3 is CAWRLSSWEKLFF. Written as DNA, the CDR3 is TGTGCCTGGAGGCTGTCCTCCTGGGAAAAACTGTTTTTT. The V call is TRBV30, the J call TRBJ1-4; no definite D call. CDR3 length: 13 residues. Trimming took off 3 bases at V and 8 bases at J, with 13 bases between the two ends. In germline, CDR1 is GTSNPN, CDR2 SVGIG (reference sequence). Full variable domain (remainder filled in from reference TRBV30 and TRBJ1-4): SQTIHQWPATLVQPVGSPLSLECTVEGTSNPNLYWYRQAAGRGLQLLFYSVGIGQISSEVPQNLSASRPQDRQFILSSKKLLLSDSGFYLCAWRLSSWEKLFFGSGTQLSVL.

The V gene is TRBV6-4, the J gene TRBJ2-3, with D possibly being TRBD2 (6 bases). Trimming removed 6 bases from V and 4 bases from J, with 17 bases in between. From germline, CDR1 is MRHNA and CDR2 SNTAGT. The CDR3 is 15 amino acids. The CDR3 is CASRKLAGSSDTQYF. The CDR3 DNA reads TGTGCCAGCAGAAAACTAGCCGGTAGCTCAGATACGCAGTATTTT.

The chain recombines TRBV11-2 with TRBJ1-1; 10 positions agree with TRBD1. The CDR3 sequence is 15 residues long. The J segment lost 1 base and the V segment lost 4 bases, leaving 3 bases of the junction unmatched. Germline V CDR1 and CDR2: SGHAT, FQNNGV. CDR3 nucleotides: TGTGCCAGCAGCTGGACAGGGGGAGAGAACACTGAAGCTTTCTTT. Protein product: CASSWTGGENTEAFF.

With respect to this clone: A much larger clone lies one base from this, so it may be a read error. The V gene is TRBV29-1, the J gene TRBJ2-3; TRBD2 aligns across 7 bases. CDR1 and CDR2 (germline): SQVTM, ANQGSEA. The CDR3 is 15 residues long. The V gene end was trimmed by 7 bases and the J gene end by 5 bases; junction bases not matched to a gene: 15. CDR3 DNA: TGCAGCGCTCATGGGGCTAGCGGTTTGGGAGATACGCAGTATTTT. Translated, it gives CSAHGASGLGDTQYF.

This clone is a singleton in its sample. CDR3 nucleotides: TGTGCCAGCAGCTCGGGACGGACCCTCGCAGATACGCAGTATTTT. It specifies CASSSGRTLADTQYF. The rearrangement links TRBV7-8 to TRBJ2-3; D is tentatively TRBD1 or TRBD2 (5 bases each). Trimming took 4 bases from V and 4 from J, leaving 15 bases between them. The CDR3 is made up of 15 amino acids. Looked up from germline, CDR1 is SGHVS and CDR2 is FQNEAQ.

The V and J genes are TRBV6-7 and TRBJ2-5; D might be TRBD2 (6 bases). TRBV6-7 is placed among ORFs of uncertain function. The CDR3 loop spans 16 amino acids. V was shortened by 2 bases and J by 0 bases, with 13 bases between the two germline ends. CDR3 sequence (DNA): TGTGCCAGCAGTTACGGCGCGGGACCGTACCAAGAGACCCAGTACTTC. It translates to CASSYGAGPYQETQYF.

This clone appeared many times. The chain links TRBV7-2 to TRBJ1-1, with 8 bases identical to TRBD1. Per germline, CDR1 SGHTA and CDR2 FQGNSA. This CDR3 spans 15 amino acids. Unmatched junction bases numbered 4, after V lost 4 bases and J lost 0 bases. The CDR3 is CASSWKGQVNTEAFF. CDR3 DNA sequence: TGTGCCAGCAGCTGGAAGGGACAGGTGAACACTGAAGCTTTCTTT.

The CDR3, as DNA: TGTGCCAGCGCGTACACTCCCGGGGCTAGCGGGAGTAAAGGCGGGGAGCTGTTTTTT. Protein: CASAYTPGASGSKGGELFF. This sequence joins TRBV28 and TRBJ2-2; 10 nucleotides line up with TRBD2. V lost 8 bases and J lost 7; bases outside the gene matches: 22. CDR1 is MDHEN, CDR2 SYDVKM, per germline. The CDR3 spans 19 residues. The full variable domain, with the rest looked up from reference TRBV28 and TRBJ2-2, is DVKVTQSSRYLVKRTGEKVFLECVQDMDHENMFWYRQDPGLGLRLIYFSYDVKMKEKGDIPEGYSVSREKKERFSLILESASTNQTSMYLCASAYTPGASGSKGGELFFGEGSRLTVL.

This chain uses TRBV5-1 with TRBJ2-7, with 7 bases lining up with TRBD1. The CDR3 runs to 13 residues. Germline CDR1 and CDR2: SGHRS and YFSETQ. The V and J ends lost 8 bases and 4 bases, in that order; junction bases with no gene match: 9. CDR3 sequence reads: CASSTGDGYEQYF. CDR3 sequence (DNA): TGCGCCAGTAGTACAGGGGACGGTTACGAGCAGTACTTC. Looking up the rest from reference TRBV5-1 and TRBJ2-7 gives the full variable domain: KAGVTQTPRYLIKTRGQQVTLSCSPISGHRSVSWYQQTPGQGLQFLFEYFSETQRNKGNFPGRFSGRQFSNSRSEMNVSTLELGDSALYLCASSTGDGYEQYFGPGTRLTVT.

Notes on this clone: A read error may be the cause here, since a much bigger clone is one base away. V usage is TRBV30 and J usage is TRBJ1-5; D gene ambiguous. Germline CDR1 is GTSNPN and CDR2 is SVGIG (reference sequence). The CDR3 runs to 13 residues. CDR3 residues: CAWSGRSDQPQHF. The CDR3, as DNA: TGTGCCTGGAGTGGACGTAGCGATCAGCCCCAGCATTTT. Combining the CDR3 with reference TRBV30 and TRBJ1-5 gives the whole variable domain SQTIHQWPATLVQPVGSPLSLECTVEGTSNPNLYWYRQAAGRGLQLLFYSVGIGQISSEVPQNLSASRPQDRQFILSSKKLLLSDSGFYLCAWSGRSDQPQHFGDGTRLSIL.